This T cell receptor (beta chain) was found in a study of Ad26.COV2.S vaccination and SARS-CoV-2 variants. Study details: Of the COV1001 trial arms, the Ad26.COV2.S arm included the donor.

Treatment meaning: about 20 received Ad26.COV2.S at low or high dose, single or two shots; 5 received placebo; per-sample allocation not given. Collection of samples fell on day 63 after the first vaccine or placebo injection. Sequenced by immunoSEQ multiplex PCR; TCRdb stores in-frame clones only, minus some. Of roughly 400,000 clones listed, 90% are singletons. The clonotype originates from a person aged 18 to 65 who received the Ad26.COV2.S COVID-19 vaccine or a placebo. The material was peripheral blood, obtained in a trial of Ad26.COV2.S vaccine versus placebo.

CDR3 sequence (DNA): TGTGCCAGCAGCTTAGACTGGAGAGGCCCAGAGACCCAGTACTTC. Protein product: CASSLDWRGPETQYF. V and J are TRBV7-2 and TRBJ2-5; no reliable D call. CDR1 SGHTA and CDR2 FQGNSA come from the germline V gene. V lost 1 base and J lost 4, with 13 bases in between. The CDR3 covers 15 residues.